The present T cell receptor (beta chain) was sequenced within a study of blood T cell repertoires in COVID-19. Overall study context: Whether acute or convalescent, the COVID-19 samples came from the United States, Italy and Spain. Nucleic acid was either cDNA or gDNA, and it came from T cells, B-cell-depleted T cells, or PBMCs.

As originally analysed: Amplifying reference gene primers gave estimates of nucleated cell counts. Assay: immunoSEQ multiplex PCR; the TCRdb copy retains only in-frame clones and omits some. Clonal size and the V and J genes are those of that table, whereas D and trimming came from the DNA. Counted here are 200,000 to 300,000 clones, about 80% occurring once; the ten biggest clones make up roughly 10%. The germline V gene has CDR1 MNHEY and CDR2 SVGEGT. Trimming removed 2 bases from V and 1 base from J, with 11 bases in between. CDR3 length equals 16 residues. The specimen sequenced was peripheral blood. This rearrangement joins TRBV6-2 or TRBV6-3 to TRBJ2-2; tentatively, D is TRBD1 (6 bases). This sequence was found in a man older than 75 with acute or convalescent COVID-19. The CDR3 DNA reads as TGTGCCAGCAGTTACCCCAGGGGAAGGAACACCGGGGAGCTGTTTTTT. It yields the protein CASSYPRGRNTGELFF.